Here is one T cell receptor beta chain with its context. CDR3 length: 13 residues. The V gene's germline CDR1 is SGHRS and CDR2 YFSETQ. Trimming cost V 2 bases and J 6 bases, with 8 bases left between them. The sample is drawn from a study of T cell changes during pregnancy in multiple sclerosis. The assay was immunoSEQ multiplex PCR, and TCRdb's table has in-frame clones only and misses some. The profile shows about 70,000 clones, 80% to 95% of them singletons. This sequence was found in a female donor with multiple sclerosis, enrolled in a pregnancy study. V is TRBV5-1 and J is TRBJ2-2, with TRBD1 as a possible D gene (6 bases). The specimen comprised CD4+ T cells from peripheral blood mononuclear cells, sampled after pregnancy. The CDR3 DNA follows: TGCGCCAGCAGCTTACAGGGACCCGGGGAGCTGTTTTTT. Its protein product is CASSLQGPGELFF.